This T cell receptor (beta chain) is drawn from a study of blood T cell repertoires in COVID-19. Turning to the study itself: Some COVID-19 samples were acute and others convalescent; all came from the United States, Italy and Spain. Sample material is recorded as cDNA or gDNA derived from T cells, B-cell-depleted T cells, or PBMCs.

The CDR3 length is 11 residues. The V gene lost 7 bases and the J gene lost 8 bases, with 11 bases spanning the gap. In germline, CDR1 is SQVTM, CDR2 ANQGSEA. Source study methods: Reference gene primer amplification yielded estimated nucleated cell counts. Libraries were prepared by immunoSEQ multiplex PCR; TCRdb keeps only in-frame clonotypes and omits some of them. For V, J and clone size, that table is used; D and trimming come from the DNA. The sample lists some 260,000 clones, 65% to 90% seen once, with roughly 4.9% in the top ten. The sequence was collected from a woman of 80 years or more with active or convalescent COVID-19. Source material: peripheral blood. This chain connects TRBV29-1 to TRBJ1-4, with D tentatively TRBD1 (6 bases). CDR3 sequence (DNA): TGCAGCGCAGGGGAATTGGAAAAACTGTTTTTT. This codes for CSAGELEKLFF.